This T cell receptor (beta chain) comes out of a study of cytomegalovirus exposure and HLA in healthy donors. The protocol was immunoSEQ multiplex PCR, while the TCRdb copy is restricted to in-frame clones and leaves out a portion. The sample gives 110,000 to 150,000 clones, around 89% of which show up once; around 6% is in the top ten. The count of this clone is one. Sequencing was carried out using PBMCs. The sequence derives from a woman aged 25 to 39 in good health and CMV-seropositive.

The CDR3 is CASSEMGLLYNEQFF. The CDR3 region has the DNA TGTGCCAGCAGTGAAATGGGACTCTTGTACAATGAGCAGTTCTTC. The chain links TRBV6-1 to TRBJ2-1, with D perhaps matching TRBD2 (6 bases). The CDR3 totals 15 residues. V was clipped by 2 bases and J by 4 bases, with 12 bases between them. Looked up from germline, CDR1 is MNHNS and CDR2 is SASEGT.